The 29 T cell receptor beta chains below were found in one sample sequenced in a study of CD8 T cells in ankylosing spondylitis. TCRdb independently ran MiXCR on the 5' RACE reads; one entry per CDR3 protein. In the table there are about 260,000 distinct CDR3 sequences, around 20% of which are singletons. The sequenced sample was blood, either unsorted or a sorted T cell fraction (not recorded which). The receptor set was obtained from a male donor with ankylosing spondylitis or in good health (not recorded which).

The gene calls are TRBV6-1 and TRBJ2-5; possibly TRBD1 or TRBD2 for D (5 bases each). In germline, CDR1 is MNHNS, CDR2 SASEGT. Trimming took 7 bases from V and 5 from J, leaving 17 bases between them. The CDR3 length is 14 residues. The chain's CDR3 is CASTVSGTTETQYF. In nucleotides, the CDR3 is TGTGCCAGCACAGTTTCAGGGACCACGGAGACCCAGTACTTC.

J is TRBJ2-1 and V is TRBV7-9; 7 positions match TRBD2. The CDR3 totals 14 residues. Germline V lookup: CDR1 SEHNR, CDR2 FQNEAQ (reference sequence). V shed 4 bases, J shed 7 bases, and the junction held 7 bases outside the gene matches. Written as DNA, the CDR3 is TGTGCCAGCAGCTGGAGGACCGGGGGGAATGAGCAGTTCTTC. It encodes CASSWRTGGNEQFF.

The sample holds many counts of this clonotype. The genes are TRBV20-1 and TRBJ2-2; the D gene is possibly TRBD2 (7 bases). V lost 6 bases, J lost 6 bases, and 8 bases lay in between. CDR1 and CDR2 from the germline V gene are DFQATT and SNEGSKA (reference sequence). CDR3 length: 11 residues. CDR3 in amino acids: CSARGPGELFF. The CDR3 nucleotides read TGCAGTGCGCGGGGGCCCGGGGAGCTGTTTTTT.

This clonotype was counted between two and nine times. A junction boundary mismatches the germline segment, possibly from a read error. The chain is built from TRBV20-1 and TRBJ2-1; D might be TRBD2 (6 bases). Germline V CDR1 and CDR2: DFQATT, SNEGSKA (reference sequence). This CDR3 contains 14 residues. CDR3 amino acids: CSAKKAGTYNEQFF. Written as DNA, the CDR3 is TGTAGTGCTAAGAAGGCGGGGACTTACAATGAGCAGTTCTTC.

There are many counts of this clonotype. This chain links TRBV12-3 or TRBV12-4 with TRBJ2-6; D not certain. The CDR3 loop spans 11 amino acids. V was clipped by 11 bases and J by 3 bases, with 5 bases between them. CDR3 bases: TGTGCCCTGAGTGGGGCCAACGTCCTGACTTTC. As protein: CALSGANVLTF.

The chain recombines TRBV20-1 with TRBJ1-1; 9 positions agree with TRBD1. The CDR3 has 14 residues. V lost 5 bases to trimming and J lost 3 bases; unmatched junction nucleotides: 7. CDR1 and CDR2 from the germline V gene are DFQATT and SNEGSKA (reference sequence). The CDR3 region is CSAVAGTGHTEAFF. CDR3 sequence (DNA): TGCAGTGCTGTAGCCGGGACAGGGCACACTGAAGCTTTCTTT.

This clonotype was observed a handful of times. The chain recombines TRBV7-2 with TRBJ2-5; D ambiguous. The V gene lost 1 base and the J gene lost 6 bases, with 9 bases spanning the gap. CDR1 is SGHTA and CDR2 is FQGNSA in the germline V gene. The CDR3 extends over 13 amino acids. CDR3 amino acids: CASSLGSLQTQYF. CDR3 nucleotides: TGTGCCAGCAGCTTAGGTAGCCTTCAGACCCAGTACTTC.

The chain employs TRBV5-5 and TRBJ1-5; tentative D call: TRBD1 (5 bases). The length of the CDR3 is 16 residues. The germline V gene has CDR1 SGHKS and CDR2 YYEKEE (reference sequence). The V end lost 0 bases, the J end lost 2 bases, and 12 bases lay between the germline ends. CDR3 sequence: CASSLEVGGGNQPQHF. CDR3 DNA: TGTGCCAGCAGCTTGGAGGTGGGGGGAGGCAATCAGCCCCAGCATTTT.

The gene calls are TRBV9 and TRBJ2-2; D is unclear. The V end was cut by 1 base, the J end by 6 bases, with 7 bases between. Germline values: CDR1 SGDLS, CDR2 YYNGEE. The CDR3 has 13 amino acids. CDR3 DNA sequence: TGTGCCAGCAGCGTAAAATTGGCCGGGGAGCTGTTTTTT. Translation: CASSVKLAGELFF. The variable domain in full, with the rest retrieved from reference TRBV9 and TRBJ2-2, is DSGVTQTPKHLITATGQRVTLRCSPRSGDLSVYWYQQSLDQGLQFLIQYYNGEERAKGNILERFSAQQFPDLHSELNLSSLELGDSALYFCASSVKLAGELFFGEGSRLTVL.

The chain carries TRBV9 and TRBJ1-2; D remains unclear. Germline CDR1 is SGDLS and CDR2 is YYNGEE. Trimming pared 0 bases from V and 1 base from J, leaving 10 bases between. The CDR3 totals 15 residues. The DNA of the CDR3 is TGTGCCAGCAGCGTAGATGGCAGCGTTAACTATGGCTACACCTTC. Its protein product is CASSVDGSVNYGYTF.

This chain links TRBV3-1 with TRBJ2-1; 9 nucleotides align to TRBD2. The CDR3 covers 21 residues. V gave up 1 base and J gave up 0 bases; unmatched junction bases: 16. Germline V gene data show CDR1 as LGHDT and CDR2 as YNNKEL (reference sequence). The CDR3 loop is CASSQAGGGTSFSSSYNEQFF. The CDR3 bases are TGTGCCAGCAGCCAAGCCGGGGGAGGGACTAGCTTTTCGAGCTCCTACAATGAGCAGTTCTTC.

Only a few counts were recorded for this clonotype. The J gene is TRBJ2-3, the V gene TRBV20-1, with TRBD1 as a possible D gene (5 bases). CDR3 length: 12 amino acids. Germline assignment: CDR1 DFQATT and CDR2 SNEGSKA (reference sequence). Trimming left V 3 bases short and J 6 bases short, with 10 bases between. The CDR3 bases are TGCAGTGCTAGGACAGTCCTGGATACGCAGTATTTT. Protein product: CSARTVLDTQYF.

Points on this clonotype: A read error may produce the germline difference seen at one junction end. The chain couples TRBV18 to TRBJ1-1; 9 bases match TRBD1. Germline CDR1 and CDR2: KGHSH and LQKENI. CDR3 length: 17 amino acids. This CDR3 reads CASSQSPGQGGDTEAFF. In nucleotides, the CDR3 is TGTGCAAGCTCTCAATCTCCGGGACAGGGTGGTGACACTGAAGCTTTCTTT. Filled out from reference TRBV18 and TRBJ1-1, the complete variable domain reads NAGVMQNPRHLVRRRGQEARLRCSPMKGHSHVYWYRQLPEEGLKFMVYLQKENIIDESGMPKERFSAEFPKEGPSILRIQQVVRGDSAAYFCASSQSPGQGGDTEAFFGQGTRLTVV.

This clonotype turned up a few times. The rearrangement links TRBV29-1 to TRBJ1-1; D is undetermined. CDR1 and CDR2 from the germline V gene are SQVTM and ANQGSEA. V was pared by 6 bases and J by 1 base, with 9 bases between. The CDR3 covers 12 residues. The CDR3 DNA follows: TGCAGCGTGAAGATCTCGAACACTGAAGCTTTCTTT. Amino acids: CSVKISNTEAFF.

This clonotype has more than one count but fewer than ten. The chain employs TRBV10-3 and TRBJ1-4, with TRBD1 identical over 7 bases. V gave up 2 bases and J gave up 7 bases; unmatched junction bases: 7. This CDR3 contains 15 residues. Germline lookup yields CDR1 ENHRY and CDR2 SYGVKD. CDR3 coding DNA: TGTGCCATCAGTGAGGCCCCAGGGGGGGGTGAAAAACTGTTTTTT. It specifies CAISEAPGGGEKLFF.

The chain employs TRBV5-1 and TRBJ2-1, with 14 nucleotides matching TRBD2. Per germline, CDR1 SGHRS and CDR2 YFSETQ. The V and J ends lost 3 bases and 3 bases, in that order; junction bases with no gene match: 2. The CDR3 contains 16 residues. The DNA for the CDR3 is TGCGCCAGCAGCTGGACTAGCGGGAGGAGCTACAATGAGCAGTTCTTC. Protein sequence: CASSWTSGRSYNEQFF.

This clonotype has more than one count but fewer than ten. The gene calls are TRBV12-3 or TRBV12-4 and TRBJ2-5; 11 positions match TRBD2. CDR3 length: 15 amino acids. The V and J ends lost 6 bases and 4 bases, in that order; junction bases with no gene match: 7. The CDR3 is CASSVAGGMGETQYF. CDR3 in DNA: TGTGCCAGCAGCGTAGCGGGGGGGATGGGAGAGACCCAGTACTTC.

The chain joins TRBV5-1 to TRBJ1-4; D unresolved. The CDR3 sequence is 14 residues long. Between the trimmed V and J ends, which lost 6 bases and 1 base, there was a span of 10 bases. Germline loops: CDR1 SGHRS, CDR2 YFSETQ. In DNA form, the CDR3 reads TGCGCCAGCACCACGGGATTAACTAATGAAAAACTGTTTTTT. Translating gives CASTTGLTNEKLFF.

This chain links TRBV5-1 with TRBJ2-7; no definite D call. Germline values: CDR1 SGHRS, CDR2 YFSETQ. The CDR3 consists of 13 residues. Deletions cut 4 bases from V and 1 base from J, with 9 bases between. The CDR3, as DNA: TGCGCCAGCAGCCCGTCCGGGTCCTACGAGCAGTACGTC. Its protein is CASSPSGSYEQYV.

The J gene is TRBJ1-4, the V gene TRBV7-9; the D gene is possibly TRBD1 (6 bases). Germline CDR1 SEHNR, CDR2 FQNEAQ (reference sequence). V was clipped by 6 bases and J by 3 bases, with 17 bases between them. The length of the CDR3 is 16 residues. The CDR3 sequence: CASRDTGWRANEKLFF. Written as DNA, the CDR3 is TGTGCCAGCAGAGATACAGGGTGGCGGGCTAATGAAAAACTGTTTTTT.

This clonotype was counted a few times. The J gene is TRBJ2-5, the V gene TRBV5-1, with a possible D match to TRBD2 (5 bases). Per the germline V gene, CDR1 is SGHRS and CDR2 is YFSETQ. V lost 3 bases and J lost 5, with 14 bases in between. The CDR3 sequence is 14 residues long. The CDR3 region has the DNA TGCGCCAGCAGCTATACTAGTGATAGGGAGACCCAGTACTTC. Protein sequence: CASSYTSDRETQYF.

This clonotype was found many times. The rearrangement uses TRBV29-1 and TRBJ1-1; possibly TRBD1 for D (6 bases). V was cut by 6 bases and J by 6 bases, with 14 bases left in between. The germline gives CDR1 SQVTM, CDR2 ANQGSEA. This CDR3 has 12 amino acids. CDR3 DNA sequence: TGCAGCGTGGGGTCAGGGACACCTGAAGCTTTCTTT. Residues: CSVGSGTPEAFF.

This clonotype was detected once. The CDR3 end shows no conserved phenylalanine or tryptophan, and so a read error is likely. The chain is built from TRBV27 and TRBJ1-2, with 8 bases that match TRBD1. CDR3 size: 17 residues. Germline V CDR1 and CDR2: MNHEY, SMNVEV (reference sequence). V shed 5 bases, J shed 3 bases, and the junction held 14 bases outside the gene matches. CDR3 sequence reads: CASSRAGGGRRDYGYTL. In nucleotides, the CDR3 is TGTGCCAGCAGTCGCGCAGGGGGCGGACGGAGAGACTATGGCTACACCCTC.

This chain joins TRBV11-2 and TRBJ1-2, with no clear D. CDR1 is SGHAT, CDR2 FQNNGV, per germline. The CDR3 is made up of 13 amino acids. Trimming cost V 6 bases and J 4 bases, with 12 bases left between them. The CDR3, as DNA: TGTGCCAGCAGGGGGAGGATCAGCTATGGCTACACCTTC. It codes for CASRGRISYGYTF.

CDR3 protein: CASSQGLAIQETQYF. In nucleotides, the CDR3 is TGTGCCAGCAGCCAGGGACTAGCGATTCAAGAGACCCAGTACTTC. This chain joins TRBV7-8 and TRBJ2-5; 10 bases match TRBD2. Germline V gene lookup returns CDR1 SGHVS and CDR2 FQNEAQ. CDR3 length equals 15 residues. Germline trimming cut 5 bases from V and 2 bases from J; bases unmatched to any gene: 5.

The V gene is TRBV5-1, the J gene TRBJ2-1, with 9 bases fitting TRBD1. Germline CDR1 reads SGHRS; CDR2 reads YFSETQ. The CDR3 consists of 15 residues. J lost 8 bases, V lost 0 bases, and 6 bases had no gene match. The CDR3 is CASSLVGTGFDEQFF. CDR3 DNA sequence: TGCGCCAGCAGCTTGGTAGGGACAGGGTTCGATGAGCAGTTCTTC.

This clonotype was counted many times. The V gene is TRBV5-1, the J gene TRBJ1-1; D unresolved. Trimming took off 5 bases at V and 3 bases at J, with 5 bases between the two ends. Germline assignment: CDR1 SGHRS and CDR2 YFSETQ. The CDR3 has 11 amino acids. The CDR3 loop is CASRLDTEAFF. The CDR3 nucleotides read TGCGCCAGCAGGCTCGACACTGAAGCTTTCTTT.

The sample holds a few counts of this clonotype. V and J are TRBV20-1 and TRBJ2-3, with D unresolved. The CDR3 is made up of 11 amino acids. Trimming took off 6 bases at V and 2 bases at J, with 6 bases between the two ends. CDR1 and CDR2 from the germline V gene are DFQATT and SNEGSKA (reference sequence). CDR3 in amino acids: CSAGDTDTQYF. CDR3 coding DNA: TGCAGTGCCGGAGACACAGATACGCAGTATTTT.

This clonotype was counted only a few times. The chain carries TRBV11-2 and TRBJ2-5, with D possibly TRBD2 on 5 matching bases. Germline V gene sequence: CDR1 SGHAT, CDR2 FQNNGV. The ends were cut back, 1 base at V and 3 bases at J, with 9 bases in the middle. This CDR3 has 14 residues. The CDR3 coding sequence is TGTGCCAGCAGCTTAGTTCCTAGCAAAGAGACCCAGTACTTC. This sequence encodes CASSLVPSKETQYF.